This T cell receptor beta chain was sequenced for a study of glioma-infiltrating T cells after dendritic cell vaccination (dated by TCRdb to about 2016). Context from the whole study: Of the roughly 15 glioblastoma patients in the cohort, all drawn from Phase I and II dendritic cell vaccination trials, 9 were newly diagnosed and 6 had recurrent disease. Between about 2003 and 2012, patients were given autologous tumor lysate-pulsed dendritic cell vaccination. The vaccine consisted of monocyte-derived dendritic cells cultured approximately seven days with IL-4 and GM-CSF, then pulsed overnight with autologous tumor lysate. Patients received three intradermal dendritic cell vaccine injections at biweekly intervals in the arm below the axilla. In glioblastoma patients vaccinated with dendritic cells, deep sequencing of TCR beta CDR3 regions served to measure the amount of tumor-infiltrating lymphocytes and to compare repertoires between tumor and blood. Survival after dendritic cell vaccination was correlated with TCR sequencing metrics, including TIL content and tumor-blood repertoire overlap. What the authors observed across the whole study: The cohort was small and heterogeneous, and full blood and tumor sets were available for few patients, with initial-recurrent tumor pairs available for even fewer patients. After dendritic cell vaccination, a higher estimated pretreatment TIL content predicted longer time to progression and longer overall survival. TCR clonality showed no direct relationship with survival, which suggests that a diverse polyclonal response may matter. The TCR overlap response model with three groups was called speculative and said to need prospective validation.

Including the terminal cysteine and phenylalanine, the CDR3 comprises 16 residues. Only the CDR3 portion is preserved as DNA: 48 bases, with reading frame beginning at the first base. After removal of 4 bases from V and 5 bases from J, the junction retains 12 bases not matched to a gene. The germline V gene encodes CDR1 SGHRS and CDR2 YFSETQ. Comments on this clone: There is no known antigen for this receptor. Per-base quality was not reported, and no clone a single base away is much larger than it.

Patients were selected on the basis of adequate residual fresh-frozen tumor tissue and more than two years of available survival data. Although molecular status otherwise differed among the glioblastoma patients, no patient had an isocitrate dehydrogenase mutation. PBMC were collected before vaccination, two weeks after the third vaccination, and at tumor progression if progression occurred. The Qiagen DNeasy Blood extraction Kit was used for extraction of genomic DNA. Using the immunoSEQ assay, TCRB CDR3 regions were amplified from 2 micrograms of genomic DNA, or from all available DNA when less than that was on hand. The multiplex PCR relied on 60 forward primers for TCR V beta segments and 13 reverse primers for J beta segments. Synthetic control templates were spiked into each sample at limiting dilution to estimate reads per starting template. The Illumina HiSeq System generated 87 bp sequencing reads. Per the original workflow: PCR and sequencing errors were removed by a nearest neighbor algorithm that merged closely related sequences. TCR overlap was measured as the percentage of unique tumor TCR beta sequences that were also present in the peripheral blood of the same patient. The table was pulled from immuneACCESS by TCRdb, which kept in-frame rearrangements only. Such tables lose some clones; where checked, under half of the loss comes from unresolved V genes, and the rest has no known cause. The V and J calls and clone size were taken over from that table, and D and trimming were inferred from the DNA. The sample records roughly 100,000 clones, roughly 80% of which are singletons. The ten largest clones capture approximately 12% of the sample.

The TCR originated in a human donor with glioblastoma. This sequence uses TRBV5-1 and TRBJ2-5, and 9 junction bases match TRBD1. The sample in question was blood, obtained before dendritic cell vaccination. The DNA reads as follows: TGCGCCAGCAGCCTCATGGGACAGGGTCTATCGGAGACCCAGTACTTC. The encoded protein is CASSLMGQGLSETQYF.